This T cell receptor (beta chain) stems from a study of chronic HIV infection and antiretroviral therapy. MiXCR, applied by TCRdb to the 5' RACE reads, yields one record per CDR3 protein. Of about 48,000 distinct CDR3 sequences in the sample, 15% to 20% were seen once. CDR3 length equals 16 residues. The V and J ends lost 3 bases and 0 bases respectively, with 11 bases between them. The TCR sequence derives from an adult who had HIV and had not received antiretroviral therapy, or was an uninfected healthy control (not recorded which). The V gene is TRBV12-3 or TRBV12-4, the J gene TRBJ1-4, with D unclear. The sample consisted of peripheral blood. CDR3 region: CASSLVQRATNEKLFF. Here the CDR3 DNA reads TGTGCCAGCAGTTTGGTTCAAAGGGCAACTAATGAAAAACTGTTTTTT.